One and the same sample provided the 18 T cell receptor beta chains below, sequenced in a study of blood T cell repertoires in COVID-19. The data were produced by immunoSEQ multiplex PCR, yet TCRdb's version contains in-frame clones alone and is incomplete. The sample lists tens of thousands of clones; over 65% were seen once. The sequenced sample was peripheral blood. The receptors originated from a human donor with acute or convalescent COVID-19. The donor label of this sample is uncertain.

This chain links TRBV2 with TRBJ1-4; 7 bases fit TRBD1. After removal of 6 bases from V and 1 base from J, the junction contained 2 bases not matched to a gene. Germline CDR1 and CDR2: SNHLY and FYNNEI. This CDR3 is 14 amino acids long. Written as DNA, the CDR3 is TGTGCCAGCAGATACAGGGGAACTAATGAAAAACTGTTTTTT. Translating it yields CASRYRGTNEKLFF. The full variable domain, completed using reference TRBV2 and TRBJ1-4, is EPEVTQTPSHQVTQMGQEVILRCVPISNHLYFYWYRQILGQKVEFLVSFYNNEISEKSEIFDDQFSVERPDGSNFTLKIRSTKLEDSAMYFCASRYRGTNEKLFFGSGTQLSVL.

This clone has just one count. The chain combines TRBV18 with TRBJ2-7; 7 bases map to TRBD1. From germline, CDR1 is KGHSH and CDR2 LQKENI. The CDR3 loop spans 15 amino acids. V gave up 3 bases and J gave up 2 bases; unmatched junction bases: 7. For the CDR3, the DNA is TGTGCCAGCTCACCGCCAGGACAGGACCCCTACGAGCAGTACGTC. Translating it yields CASSPPGQDPYEQYV.

This chain connects TRBV7-2 to TRBJ1-5; TRBD1 matches 7 bases. Per the germline V gene, CDR1 is SGHTA and CDR2 is FQGNSA. Trimming cost V 2 bases and J 7 bases; bases outside gene matches: 5. This CDR3 is 14 amino acids long. The CDR3 reads CASSLRGQGQPQHF. The CDR3 DNA is TGTGCCAGCAGCTTAAGGGGGCAGGGGCAGCCCCAGCATTTT.

Only one count was recorded for this clone. The rearrangement joins TRBV14 to TRBJ2-5, with D tentatively TRBD2 (6 bases). Germline CDR1 and CDR2: SGHDN and FVKESK. The germline V and J ends were trimmed by 5 bases and 1 base, with 11 bases remaining between them. The CDR3 loop spans 14 amino acids. The CDR3 DNA follows: TGTGCCAGCAGCTCCCGGGACTTCCAAGAGACCCAGTACTTC. Amino acids: CASSSRDFQETQYF.

The sample holds a few counts of this clone. The rearrangement joins TRBV27 to TRBJ1-5, with TRBD1 as a possible D gene (5 bases). The V gene's germline CDR1 is MNHEY and CDR2 SMNVEV (reference sequence). Trimming took off 4 bases at V and 2 bases at J, with 18 bases between the two ends. The CDR3 covers 17 residues. The CDR3 region is CASSSFGADTRNQPQHF. For the CDR3, the DNA is TGTGCCAGCAGTTCCTTTGGGGCAGACACCCGCAATCAGCCCCAGCATTTT.

The chain couples TRBV7-3 to TRBJ2-4; TRBD1 is a possible D gene (6 bases). Germline assignment: CDR1 SGHTA and CDR2 FQGTGA. The CDR3 is made up of 13 amino acids. Trimming pared 8 bases from V and 5 bases from J, leaving 13 bases between. For the CDR3, the DNA is TGTGCCAGCGGGGCAGGGGAAGAAAACATTCAGTACTTC. Protein sequence: CASGAGEENIQYF.

The V and J genes are TRBV28 and TRBJ1-1; D gene uncertain. Trimming removed 10 bases from V and 3 bases from J, with 9 bases in between. Germline CDR1 and CDR2: MDHEN and SYDVKM. The CDR3 is made up of 11 amino acids. In DNA form, the CDR3 reads TGTGCCACCCTGAGGGACACTGAAGCTTTCTTT. It specifies CATLRDTEAFF.

The chain recombines TRBV28 with TRBJ2-7, with 10 bases that match TRBD2. Germline-derived CDR1 and CDR2 are MDHEN and SYDVKM. This CDR3 has 15 amino acids. V was pared by 1 base and J by 4 bases, with 4 bases of the junction left unmatched. CDR3 sequence reads: CASSLSSGRVYEQYF. The CDR3 DNA reads TGTGCCAGCAGTTTATCTAGCGGGAGAGTATACGAGCAGTACTTC.

The V and J genes are TRBV5-5 and TRBJ2-2; 11 bases agree with TRBD2. V lost 4 bases, J lost 8 bases, and 10 bases stayed unmatched. The germline V gene encodes CDR1 SGHKS and CDR2 YYEKEE (reference sequence). This CDR3 comprises 16 residues. CDR3 loop: CASSPGLAALGGELFF. The CDR3, as DNA: TGTGCCAGCAGCCCGGGACTAGCGGCCCTCGGGGGGGAGCTGTTTTTT.

The chain combines TRBV4-3 with TRBJ1-1; D possibly corresponds to TRBD1 (6 bases). Germline V gene data show CDR1 as LGHNA and CDR2 as YSLEER. The CDR3 loop spans 13 amino acids. V was shortened by 2 bases and J by 3 bases, with 7 bases between the two germline ends. The DNA of the CDR3 is TGCGCCAGCAGCCAAACAGGGCACACTGAAGCTTTCTTT. The encoded protein is CASSQTGHTEAFF.

By its share, this clone is medium-sized (0.01 to 0.1%). The chain links TRBV19 to TRBJ1-2, with D possibly matching TRBD1 (5 bases). Germline V gene lookup returns CDR1 LNHDA and CDR2 SQIVND (reference sequence). The CDR3 is 14 residues long. V lost 3 bases and J lost 3, with 11 bases in between. The CDR3 nucleotides are TGTGCCAGTAGTATTATCGGAGGGGACTATGGCTACACCTTC. It codes for CASSIIGGDYGYTF.

The rearrangement joins TRBV12-5 to TRBJ2-5, with 8 nucleotides matching TRBD2. Per germline, CDR1 LGHNT and CDR2 FRNRAP. The CDR3 sequence is 16 residues long. With 6 bases clipped from V and 0 bases from J, the junction kept 9 bases outside the gene matches. CDR3 sequence: CASGFGVAGNQETQYF. CDR3 sequence (DNA): TGTGCTAGTGGATTCGGGGTAGCGGGGAACCAAGAGACCCAGTACTTC.

This chain connects TRBV28 to TRBJ1-2, with 7 nucleotides matching TRBD1. Germline CDR1 is MDHEN and CDR2 is SYDVKM. The junction had 4 bases not matched to a gene; V was cut back by 6 bases and J by 0 bases. This CDR3 contains 14 residues. The CDR3 sequence: CASSRDSPNYGYTF. The CDR3 nucleotides read TGTGCCAGCAGCCGGGACAGCCCTAACTATGGCTACACCTTC.

The rearrangement joins TRBV7-3 to TRBJ2-1, with 9 nucleotides matching TRBD2. V lost 0 bases to trimming and J lost 5 bases; unmatched junction nucleotides: 5. The CDR3 loop spans 16 amino acids. Germline V gene sequence: CDR1 SGHTA, CDR2 FQGTGA. The CDR3 DNA reads TGTGCCAGCAGCTTAACGTCGGCTAGCGGGAACAATGAGCAGTTCTTC. This codes for CASSLTSASGNNEQFF.

Comment on this clone: Other DNA sequences from this sample encode an identical CDR3 as well. This chain uses TRBV11-2 with TRBJ2-2; D remains ambiguous. CDR3 size: 13 residues. Deletions cut 8 bases from V and 0 bases from J, with 7 bases between. The germline CDR1 and CDR2 sequences are SGHAT and FQNNGV. The CDR3 is CASSSSNTGELFF. The CDR3 nucleotides read TGTGCCAGCTCCTCTTCGAACACCGGGGAGCTGTTTTTT.

This clone has a handful of counts. The chain has TRBV18 and TRBJ2-7; a possible D gene is TRBD1 (5 bases). Germline loops: CDR1 KGHSH, CDR2 LQKENI. Trimming cost V 3 bases and J 3 bases, with 9 bases left between them. The CDR3 is 13 residues long. CDR3 nucleotides: TGTGCCAGCTCACCTGCCAGGGACTACGAGCAGTACTTC. This gives the protein CASSPARDYEQYF.

The chain joins TRBV5-1 to TRBJ1-6; D not certain. Trimming pared 1 base from V and 5 bases from J, leaving 7 bases between. CDR1 is SGHRS and CDR2 is YFSETQ in the germline V gene. This CDR3 is built from 14 residues. The CDR3 protein is CASSLNGDNSPLHF. The CDR3, as DNA: TGCGCCAGCAGCTTGAACGGAGATAATTCACCCCTCCACTTT. Supplemented by reference TRBV5-1 and TRBJ1-6, the full variable domain reads KAGVTQTPRYLIKTRGQQVTLSCSPISGHRSVSWYQQTPGQGLQFLFEYFSETQRNKGNFPGRFSGRQFSNSRSEMNVSTLELGDSALYLCASSLNGDNSPLHFGNGTRLTVT.

The genes are TRBV7-2 and TRBJ1-5; a weak D match, TRBD1 (5 bases). This CDR3 spans 13 amino acids. Trimming removed 5 bases at V and 14 bases at J, with 19 bases between. Germline CDR1 reads SGHTA; CDR2 reads FQGNSA. The CDR3 DNA is TGTGCCAGCAGCAGACGGTCGGGGGAAGCCGAGCATTTT. It encodes CASSRRSGEAEHF.